This entry lists 2 T cell receptor beta chains sequenced from one sample in a study of blood T cell repertoires in COVID-19. Repertoires were generated with immunoSEQ multiplex PCR, while TCRdb's copy carries only in-frame clones and drops some. The table records 100,000 to 120,000 clones, 88% of them present only once. Sequenced sample: peripheral blood. These receptors came from a human donor in a cohort sampled during active COVID-19.

The CDR3 loop reads CASSSGTWSTDTQYF. Written as DNA, the CDR3 is TGTGCCAGCAGTAGCGGGACATGGAGCACAGATACGCAGTATTTT. The gene calls are TRBV7-2 and TRBJ2-3, with 8 bases aligning to TRBD2. The germline V gene encodes CDR1 SGHTA and CDR2 FQGNSA. The trim removed 6 bases at V and 0 bases at J, leaving 5 bases unmatched. The CDR3 is 15 amino acids.

This clone was seen just once. The chain joins TRBV6-6 to TRBJ1-2, with 8 bases matching TRBD1. The germline V gene has CDR1 MNHNY and CDR2 SVGAGI (reference sequence). With 7 bases clipped from V and 8 bases from J, the junction kept 9 bases outside the gene matches. CDR3 size: 13 residues. CDR3 bases: TGTGCCAGCATCTCGGACAGGGCTGAGGGCTACACCTTC. Translation gives CASISDRAEGYTF.